The 24 T cell receptor beta chains below all came from one sample that was sequenced in a study of blood T cell repertoires in COVID-19. Libraries were prepared by immunoSEQ multiplex PCR; TCRdb keeps only in-frame clonotypes and omits some of them. The data show some 250,000 clones, 88% seen once. Sequencing was done on a sample of peripheral blood. These receptors all come from a human donor in a cohort sampled during active COVID-19.

DNA of the CDR3: TGCGCCAGCAGCCCGGGGACAGGGGGCTGGTCCTACAATGAGCAGTTCTTC. Protein sequence: CASSPGTGGWSYNEQFF. This chain joins TRBV5-1 and TRBJ2-1; TRBD1 matches 12 bases. The ends lost 4 bases at V and 1 base at J; junction bases unmatched: 6. CDR3 length equals 17 residues. Germline CDR1 and CDR2: SGHRS and YFSETQ.

The chain uses TRBV28 and TRBJ1-1; D is ambiguous. V was trimmed by 4 bases and J by 1 base, leaving 4 bases between them. Germline V gene sequence: CDR1 MDHEN, CDR2 SYDVKM. The CDR3 is 12 residues long. The DNA for the CDR3 is TGTGCCAGCAGTTACAGGAACACTGAAGCTTTCTTT. It yields the protein CASSYRNTEAFF.

The chain combines TRBV18 with TRBJ1-1; 8 nucleotides line up with TRBD1. The CDR3 contains 15 residues. CDR1 and CDR2 from the germline V gene are KGHSH and LQKENI. The J segment lost 5 bases and the V segment lost 4 bases, leaving 9 bases of the junction unmatched. The DNA for the CDR3 is TGTGCCAGCTCACTAAATGGACAGGGTTCTACTGAAGCTTTCTTT. Translation gives CASSLNGQGSTEAFF.

This clone has a single count. This rearrangement joins TRBV4-1 to TRBJ2-7; tentatively, D is TRBD1 (5 bases). This CDR3 contains 15 residues. Germline values: CDR1 MGHRA, CDR2 YSYEKL. V shed 2 bases and J shed 0 bases, with 11 bases lying between them. CDR3 nucleotides: TGCGCCAGCAGCCAAACACTACAGGACTCCTACGAGCAGTACTTC. Its protein is CASSQTLQDSYEQYF.

The CDR3 here is CASSNRGYEQYF. CDR3 DNA sequence: TGTGCCAGCAGCAACAGGGGTTACGAGCAGTACTTC. The rearrangement joins TRBV12-3 or TRBV12-4 to TRBJ2-7; TRBD1 agrees at 7 bases. V lost 6 bases, J lost 4 bases, and 3 bases stayed unmatched. CDR3 length equals 12 residues.

This chain connects TRBV15 to TRBJ1-2; perhaps TRBD1 as D (5 bases). Germline V gives CDR1 LNHNV, CDR2 YYDKDF (reference sequence). Trimming took 0 bases from V and 6 from J, leaving 8 bases between them. The CDR3 totals 13 residues. The CDR3 reads CATSRDRGDGYTF. In DNA form, the CDR3 reads TGTGCCACCAGCAGAGATCGGGGGGATGGCTACACCTTC.

This chain uses TRBV4-3 with TRBJ1-2; no firm D call. Trimming took off 4 bases at V and 7 bases at J, with 10 bases between the two ends. The CDR3 is 12 residues long. The germline V gene encodes CDR1 LGHNA and CDR2 YSLEER. The CDR3: CASSLLGSGYTF. CDR3 nucleotide sequence: TGCGCCAGCAGCCTCCTGGGCAGTGGCTACACCTTC.

The gene calls are TRBV9 and TRBJ1-2, with D perhaps matching TRBD1 (6 bases). Germline loops: CDR1 SGDLS, CDR2 YYNGEE. Trimming shortened V by 3 bases and J by 2 bases, and 14 bases separated the two germline ends. The CDR3 sequence is 15 residues long. The DNA of the CDR3 is TGTGCCAGCAGCGAGGGGGAGGGCAGGAACTATGGCTACACCTTC. Protein sequence: CASSEGEGRNYGYTF.

This clone was seen only a few times. V usage is TRBV9 and J usage is TRBJ2-7, with TRBD1 as a possible D gene (6 bases). The germline V gene has CDR1 SGDLS and CDR2 YYNGEE. This CDR3 has 15 amino acids. V lost 0 bases and J 1 base, leaving 11 bases between the germline ends. The chain's CDR3 is CASSVDDRSSYEQYF. CDR3 DNA: TGTGCCAGCAGCGTAGACGACAGGTCGTCCTACGAGCAGTACTTC.

This rearrangement joins TRBV6-5 to TRBJ1-5; TRBD1 matches at 9 bases. Per the germline V gene, CDR1 is MNHEY and CDR2 is SVGAGI. Germline trimming cut 6 bases from V and 1 base from J; bases unmatched to any gene: 4. CDR3 length: 15 amino acids. The chain's CDR3 is CASRRDRVSNQPQHF. The CDR3 DNA follows: TGTGCCAGCAGAAGGGACAGGGTAAGCAATCAGCCCCAGCATTTT.

As DNA, the CDR3 is TGTGCCAGCAGCGAACTCGGGATACGAAATGAAAAACTGTTTTTT. Translation: CASSELGIRNEKLFF. This rearrangement joins TRBV7-9 to TRBJ1-4; D is ambiguous. CDR3 size: 15 residues. The V and J ends lost 5 bases and 5 bases respectively, with 15 bases between them. Germline V gene lookup returns CDR1 SEHNR and CDR2 FQNEAQ (reference sequence).

Of note for this clone: At one boundary the junction diverges from the germline segment, which might be a read error. Other nucleotide sequences from this sample produce the same CDR3. V gene TRBV4-3 combines with J gene TRBJ2-7, with a tentative D call TRBD1 (8 bases). Per the germline V gene, CDR1 is LGHNA and CDR2 is YSLEER. The CDR3 covers 17 residues. The CDR3 nucleotides are TGCGCCAGCAGTCAAGAAGTGGGTCACAGGGGGGGTAGCGAGCAGTACTTC. It codes for CASSQEVGHRGGSEQYF.

This chain uses TRBV7-2 with TRBJ2-7, with D tentatively TRBD1 (6 bases). Germline V CDR1 and CDR2: SGHTA, FQGNSA. Trimming took 2 bases from V and 3 from J, leaving 14 bases between them. The CDR3 extends over 15 amino acids. CDR3 DNA sequence: TGTGCCAGCAGCTTAATTAGGGCAGGGGACTACGAGCAGTACTTC. As protein: CASSLIRAGDYEQYF.

This clone was observed a single time. This chain uses TRBV9 with TRBJ1-1; 7 nucleotides line up with TRBD1. Looked up from germline, CDR1 is SGDLS and CDR2 is YYNGEE. Trimming removed 1 base from V and 7 bases from J; junction bases left unmatched: 7. The CDR3 has 14 residues. CDR3 residues: CASSVIEGALEAFF. The CDR3 nucleotides are TGTGCCAGCAGCGTAATAGAGGGGGCTCTTGAAGCTTTCTTT.

In this sample, this clone turned up once. V usage is TRBV5-1 and J usage is TRBJ1-5; D is possibly TRBD1 (6 bases). V lost 3 bases and J lost 0, with 10 bases in between. The CDR3 has 15 residues. CDR1 is SGHRS and CDR2 is YFSETQ in the germline V gene. The CDR3 sequence is CASSWDNYSNQPQHF. CDR3 DNA sequence: TGCGCCAGCAGCTGGGACAATTATAGCAATCAGCCCCAGCATTTT.

V gene TRBV12-3 or TRBV12-4 combines with J gene TRBJ2-7, with D perhaps TRBD2 (5 bases). Deletions cut 4 bases from V and 6 bases from J, with 13 bases between. The CDR3 contains 13 residues. CDR3 DNA sequence: TGTGCCAGCAGTTCTTCAGAGGGCCTCGAGCAGTACTTC. It encodes CASSSSEGLEQYF.

V gene TRBV6-6 combines with J gene TRBJ1-2; D is possibly TRBD1 (5 bases). Germline V CDR1 and CDR2: MNHNY, SVGAGI (reference sequence). With 8 bases removed from V and 5 bases from J, the gap between germline ends came to 12 bases. The CDR3 length is 12 residues. CDR3 sequence: CASLEGDYGYTF. The CDR3 DNA follows: TGTGCCAGCCTCGAAGGGGATTATGGCTACACCTTC.

The chain links TRBV5-1 to TRBJ1-2, with 8 bases that match TRBD1. This CDR3 spans 14 amino acids. Looked up from germline, CDR1 is SGHRS and CDR2 is YFSETQ. With 4 bases clipped from V and 6 bases from J, the junction kept 8 bases outside the gene matches. The CDR3 DNA sequence: TGCGCCAGCAGCCCGGACAGGGTCCAGGATGGCTACACCTTC. It encodes CASSPDRVQDGYTF.

The chain combines TRBV27 with TRBJ2-5; 7 nucleotides match TRBD1. The CDR3 totals 20 residues. The V gene's germline CDR1 is MNHEY and CDR2 SMNVEV (reference sequence). The V and J ends lost 1 base and 2 bases, in that order; junction bases with no gene match: 19. DNA for the CDR3: TGTGCCAGCAGTTTATTTGCGGTCGCCCCGGGACAGAGTTTTCAAGAGACCCAGTACTTC. Its protein is CASSLFAVAPGQSFQETQYF.

This clone was seen a handful of times. The chain links TRBV7-2 to TRBJ2-7, with 9 bases identical to TRBD1. CDR3 size: 14 residues. Losses at the gene ends were 3 bases for V and 3 bases for J; bases not matched to a gene: 3. Germline CDR1 and CDR2: SGHTA and FQGNSA. The CDR3: CASSLDRGGYEQYF. Here the CDR3 DNA reads TGTGCCAGCAGCTTGGACAGGGGTGGCTACGAGCAGTACTTC.

The rearrangement links TRBV11-2 to TRBJ2-7; 7 bases are a match to TRBD1. Germline CDR1 SGHAT, CDR2 FQNNGV. The J segment lost 6 bases and the V segment lost 7 bases, leaving 6 bases of the junction unmatched. This CDR3 comprises 12 residues. In DNA, the CDR3 is TGTGCCAGCACCACAGGGGCCCTCGAGCAGTACTTC. Translation: CASTTGALEQYF.

V and J are TRBV9 and TRBJ2-3; D possibly corresponds to TRBD1 (7 bases). Germline V gives CDR1 SGDLS, CDR2 YYNGEE. The CDR3 is 15 residues long. With 4 bases removed from V and 3 bases from J, the gap between germline ends came to 15 bases. CDR3 coding DNA: TGTGCCAGCAGCCCTCAGGGGGGAGGAACAGATACGCAGTATTTT. This codes for CASSPQGGGTDTQYF.

A remark on this clone: A read error may explain this, as a much larger clone is one base away. The chain uses TRBV9 and TRBJ2-7, with a weak D call TRBD1 (6 bases). V was clipped by 3 bases and J by 4 bases, with 11 bases between them. The CDR3 runs 13 residues. Germline V lookup: CDR1 SGDLS, CDR2 YYNGEE. This CDR3 is CASSEGTLYEQYF. CDR3 DNA sequence: TGTGCCAGCAGCGAGGGGACACTTTACGAGCAGTACTTC.

This clone was found once. The V gene is TRBV6-6, the J gene TRBJ1-3, with 8 bases lining up with TRBD1. CDR1 is MNHNY and CDR2 is SVGAGI in the germline V gene (reference sequence). The V and J ends lost 5 bases and 0 bases, in that order; junction bases with no gene match: 6. The CDR3 covers 16 residues. The CDR3 spells CASSARGPSSGNTIYF. The CDR3 DNA is TGTGCCAGCAGTGCCAGGGGGCCCTCCTCTGGAAACACCATATATTTT.